Listed below are T cell receptor beta chains from one sample, sequenced in a study of blood T cell repertoires in COVID-19. Assay: immunoSEQ multiplex PCR; the TCRdb copy retains only in-frame clones and omits some. The sample consists of roughly 50,000 clones, roughly nine tenths of them appearing once. Sequences were obtained from peripheral blood. All receptors come from a human donor in a cohort sampled during active COVID-19. The CDR3 runs from the conserved cysteine through the conserved F or W. D genes are given only for firm matches. The size of a clone is reported for some rows only, either as once, few or many, or as a class for expanded clones.

clone_size j_call d_call v_call cdr3_nt cdr3_aa
. TRBJ2-3 . TRBV3-1/TRBV3-2 TGTGCCAGCAGCCTAAGCGGAGCTACCACAGATACGCAGTATTTT CASSLSGATTDTQYF
. TRBJ2-6 . TRBV12-3/TRBV12-4 TGTGCCAGCACTAGCTCTGGGGCCAACGTCCTGACTTTC CASTSSGANVLTF
. TRBJ2-6 . TRBV6-5 TGTGCCAGCAGTTCGCAGGGATCTGGGGCCAACGTCCTGACTTTC CASSSQGSGANVLTF
. TRBJ2-7 . TRBV2 TGTGCCAGCAGCTTTTTCCGCTCCTACGAGCAGTACTTC CASSFFRSYEQYF
once TRBJ2-5 TRBD2 TRBV3-1/TRBV3-2 TGTGCCAGCAGCCAAAACCTGGGAGGGGTGGAGACCCAGTACTTC CASSQNLGGVETQYF
. TRBJ1-1 TRBD1 TRBV5-1 TGCGCCAGCAGCTCCCAGGGGGCTGGGACTGAAGCTTTCTTT CASSSQGAGTEAFF
. TRBJ2-6 TRBD1 TRBV3-1/TRBV3-2 TGTGCCAGTCGAGGACAGGGGCACTCTGGGGCCAACGTCCTGACTTTC CASRGQGHSGANVLTF
. TRBJ1-1 . TRBV6-6 TGTGCCAGCAGTTACTCGATACTTGAAGCTTTCTTT CASSYSILEAFF
. TRBJ1-6 . TRBV30 TGTGCCTGGGGACGGACTAGGTCACCCCTCCACTTT CAWGRTRSPLHF
. TRBJ2-6 TRBD1 TRBV7-9 TGTGCCAGGTCTCCGGGACAGGGGGCTTTATCTGGGGCCAACGTCCTGACTTTC CARSPGQGALSGANVLTF
. TRBJ1-1 TRBD1 TRBV5-1 TGCGCCAGCAGCTTGGCCGGGACAGGGCGAGGGAACACTGAAGCTTTCTTT CASSLAGTGRGNTEAFF
. TRBJ2-7 TRBD1 TRBV2 TGTGCCAGCAGGACAGGGGGCAGGACCTACGAGCAGTACTTC CASRTGGRTYEQYF
many TRBJ1-5 TRBD1 TRBV19 TGTGCCAGCAGGGGGACGGCAGGGGGCAATCAGCCCCAGCATTTT CASRGTAGGNQPQHF
once TRBJ2-7 . TRBV18 TGTGCCAGCTCACCACCCGGTTCTAGCTCCTACGAGCAGTACTTC CASSPPGSSSYEQYF
. TRBJ2-5 TRBD2 TRBV6-5 TGTGCCAGCAGTTATGGCGGGGGGGCCTTTGAGACCCAGTACTTC CASSYGGGAFETQYF
. TRBJ2-5 . TRBV20-1 TGCAGTGCTAGCTCTGAGACCCAGTACTTC CSASSETQYF
. TRBJ1-1 . TRBV6-4 TGTGCCAGCAGCGCGACAGGGAACACTGAAGCTTTCTTT CASSATGNTEAFF
. TRBJ1-3 . TRBV4-3 TGCGCCAGCAGCCAAGGTAGCAGCTCCTCTGGAAACACCATATATTTT CASSQGSSSSGNTIYF
. TRBJ1-5 TRBD1 TRBV3-1/TRBV3-2 TGTGCCAGCAGCCAAGAACAGGGGAAACAGCCCCAGCATTTT CASSQEQGKQPQHF
. TRBJ2-1 TRBD1 TRBV6-5 TGTGCCAGCAGTAACCGGGACAGGGTAACCAATGAGCAGTTCTTC CASSNRDRVTNEQFF
. TRBJ2-3 TRBD2 TRBV27 TGTGCCAGCAGTTCCCTAGCGGGGGGGCCGGGGGATACGCAGTATTTT CASSSLAGGPGDTQYF
once TRBJ2-7 . TRBV6-6 TGTGCCAGTGAACAGGGGGGGTCCTACGAGCAGTACTTC CASEQGGSYEQYF
. TRBJ1-1 . TRBV19 TGTGCCAGTAGTGTCTTAAGCGGGACACCAGACGCAGCTTTCTTT CASSVLSGTPDAAFF
. TRBJ1-5 . TRBV21-1 TGTGCCAGCAGCCTAAAAGAAGATCAGCCCCAGCATTTT CASSLKEDQPQHF
. TRBJ2-3 TRBD1 TRBV19 TGTGCCAGTAGTAGAAACAGGGGGGATACAGATACGCAGTATTTT CASSRNRGDTDTQYF
. TRBJ2-7 TRBD1 TRBV10-3 TGTGCCATCAGTGAGAGAGACAGGGTTAGCTACGAGCAGTACTTC CAISERDRVSYEQYF
. TRBJ1-2 . TRBV14 TGTGCCAGCAGCCAAGAGGGGGGATTAATGGCTAACTATGGCTACACCTTC CASSQEGGLMANYGYTF
. TRBJ2-6 . TRBV4-1 TGCGCCAGCAGCCTTTTGGGGGGAGTGTCTGGGGCCAACGTCCTGACTTTC CASSLLGGVSGANVLTF
. TRBJ1-1 . TRBV29-1 TGCAGCGTTGTCGGGGAGGCTGAAGCTTTCTTT CSVVGEAEAFF
once TRBJ2-1 TRBD1 TRBV5-1 TGCGCCAGCAGCTTGGTGTATAGGACAGGGGACAAAGCCACCAAATACAATGAGCAGTTCTTC CASSLVYRTGDKATKYNEQFF
. TRBJ1-1 . TRBV5-1 TGCGCCAGCAGCCCATTCGCGGGGGGCGGCGACACTGAAGCTTTCTTT CASSPFAGGGDTEAFF
. TRBJ2-7 . TRBV5-6 TGTGCCAGCAGCTTGTTTGGACAGGAGGGGCGGGAGCAGTACTTC CASSLFGQEGREQYF
. TRBJ2-5 . TRBV11-2 TGTGCCAGCAGCATTAGGGGTGCGGGGAACCAAGAGACCCAGTACTTC CASSIRGAGNQETQYF
. TRBJ1-2 . TRBV7-9 TGTGCCAGCACCGACAGGCTTTTAAATGGCTACACCTTC CASTDRLLNGYTF
. TRBJ1-2 . TRBV6-5 TGTGCCAGCAGTACCTGGGGGACAAACTATGGCTACACCTTC CASSTWGTNYGYTF
. TRBJ1-4 TRBD1 TRBV2 TGTGCCAGCGGCCGACAGGGTGCCCCAAATGAAAAACTGTTTTTT CASGRQGAPNEKLFF
. TRBJ1-1 . TRBV4-1 TGCGCCAGCAGCCAAGAAGGGGCACTGAACACTGAAGCTTTCTTT CASSQEGALNTEAFF
. TRBJ1-5 TRBD1 TRBV7-8 TGTGCCAGCAGCTTACCCCGGACAGGGGATAGCAATCAGCCCCAGCATTTT CASSLPRTGDSNQPQHF
. TRBJ2-5 . TRBV7-2 TGTGCCAGCAGCTTAGGCGGGACGGTGGTGGAGACCCAGTACTTC CASSLGGTVVETQYF
once TRBJ1-3 . TRBV3-1/TRBV3-2 TGTGCCAGCAGCCAAGGCGGTAGCTCTGGAAACACCATATATTTT CASSQGGSSGNTIYF